This T cell receptor beta chain was retrieved from a study of Graves' ophthalmopathy and Graves' hyperthyroidism. Beta-chain TCR CDR3 regions were amplified from RNA transcripts. Second-round multiplex PCR came after first-round RT-PCR with HTBI primers. One entry per CDR3 protein, called by TCRdb with MiXCR from the multiplex PCR reads. The table has some 360,000 distinct CDR3 sequences, about a sixth seen once. Trimming took 8 bases from V and 2 from J, leaving 15 bases between them. Per germline, CDR1 DFQATT and CDR2 SNEGSKA (reference sequence). CDR3 length: 13 amino acids. This sequence originates from an adult woman with stable Graves' hyperthyroidism. The rearrangement joins TRBV20-1 to TRBJ1-2; no reliable D call. The sequenced sample consisted of peripheral blood. This CDR3 is CSPMREGNYGYTF. Here the CDR3 DNA reads TGCAGTCCCATGAGGGAGGGCAACTATGGCTACACCTTC.